Given below is one T cell receptor beta chain in context. What it binds is not known. Other DNA sequences in this specimen translate into the identical CDR3. These data originate in a study of shared clonotypes between healthy human individuals. Per the authors' pipeline: ImmunoSEQ junction-only sequences lacked quality scores, so their filtering differed. Profiled with immunoSEQ multiplex PCR; TCRdb holds only in-frame clones, not every one. The DNA was the basis for D and trimming; V, J and clone size are from that table. Altogether about 2.5 million clones are present, roughly 90% being singletons, with the ten largest covering approximately 0.41%. There are 12 residues in the CDR3. With 1 base removed from V and 4 bases from J, the gap between germline ends came to 6 bases. Germline V gives CDR1 SGHKS, CDR2 YYEKEE (reference sequence). The study, taken as a whole, reports: Several donors had around 5% of their naive CD4 clonotypes in common.

The chain is built from TRBV5-5 and TRBJ2-7; D ambiguous. The sample comprised naive CD4+ T cells from PBMCs. Indicated subset: CD45RA+ positively selected. This sequence originates from a man aged 18 to 29 in good health. Some clones in this sample may be carry-over from other donors' samples. CDR3 loop: CASSLTDYEQYF. The CDR3, as DNA: TGTGCCAGCAGCTTGACTGATTACGAGCAGTACTTC.